The rows below give T cell receptor beta chains drawn from one sample of a study of T-cell memory formation after mild COVID-19. TCRdb redid the calling of the 5' RACE reads with MiXCR, one entry per CDR3 protein. The sample carries about 240,000 distinct CDR3 sequences, more than 8% recorded once. The sequenced sample was PBMCs or a T cell subset sorted from them (not recorded which). Receptors were obtained from a man younger than 35 who had mild COVID-19 (a few samples of this study predate the infection). Cell type and time point are not known. Both conserved end residues are part of each CDR3. The order of the fields is J gene, clone size, D gene, V gene, CDR3 DNA, CDR3 protein. The D gene is left open where the match is weak. Where a row states a size, it is once, few, many or the class of an expanded clone; other rows omit it.

TRBJ1-2,many,TRBD1,TRBV15,TGTGCCACCAGCAGACAGCTCGGGACAGGGGGCGCGTACTATGGCTACACCTTC,CATSRQLGTGGAYYGYTF
TRBJ1-4,many,NA,TRBV18,TGTGCCAGCTCACCGTCACAATGGACTAATGAAAAACTGTTTTTT,CASSPSQWTNEKLFF
TRBJ1-4,NA,TRBD1,TRBV5-5,TGTGCCAGCAGCCGGACAGGGGAAGTTGAAAAACTGTTTTTT,CASSRTGEVEKLFF
TRBJ1-1,NA,TRBD1,TRBV5-1,TGCGCCAGCAGCACCCTACAGGGGGGAATCGCTGAAGCTTTCTTT,CASSTLQGGIAEAFF
TRBJ2-3,NA,TRBD2,TRBV27,TGTGCCAGCAGTTTATCGTTGGCACTAGCGGGGGGGCGGGCAGATACGCAGTATTTT,CASSLSLALAGGRADTQYF
TRBJ1-2,NA,NA,TRBV6-5,TGTGCCAGCAGTCCCGGAAGGGGTGGCTACACCTTC,CASSPGRGGYTF
TRBJ1-5,few,NA,TRBV24-1,TGTGCCACCAGTGATCCGCAGAGTCGTCAGCCCCAGCATTTT,CATSDPQSRQPQHF
TRBJ2-7,many,TRBD1,TRBV4-1,TGCGCCAGCAGCCGCGGGACAGGGCTTTTCTACGAGCAGTACTTC,CASSRGTGLFYEQYF
TRBJ2-5,few,NA,TRBV7-2,TGTGCCAGCAGCTTAGTCCTCTCACAAGAGACCCAGTACTTC,CASSLVLSQETQYF
TRBJ2-5,NA,TRBD2,TRBV2,TGTGCCAGCAGGGGAGGGGAAGAGACCCAGTACTTC,CASRGGEETQYF
TRBJ2-7,NA,NA,TRBV7-2,TGTGCCAGCAGCCTTTGGACTGGCTACGAGCAGTACTTC,CASSLWTGYEQYF
TRBJ1-2,few,NA,TRBV6-5,TGTGCCAGCAGCCCCCGGGGGAACTATGGCTACACCTTC,CASSPRGNYGYTF
TRBJ1-1,many,NA,TRBV12-3/TRBV12-4,TGTGCCAGCAGTTCTACGGCCGGTGAAGCTTTCTTT,CASSSTAGEAFF
TRBJ1-1,NA,NA,TRBV4-2,TGTGCCAGCAGCCAAGAAGGAGGGGCTTTCTTT,CASSQEGGAFF
TRBJ1-1,few,NA,TRBV27,TGTGCCAGCGGGGGGACGGTAAACACTGAAGCTTTCTTT,CASGGTVNTEAFF
TRBJ1-5,once,NA,TRBV12-3/TRBV12-4,TGTGCCAGCAGTTCGGGGACCCTCCTTTCTCAGCCCCAGCATTTT,CASSSGTLLSQPQHF
TRBJ1-2,NA,NA,TRBV24-1,TGTGCCACCAGTGATTTCCGGAGGAACTATGGCTACACCTTC,CATSDFRRNYGYTF
TRBJ2-6,NA,TRBD2,TRBV6-6,TGTTCCAGCGGTAAACTAGCGGGGCTATCTGGGGCCAACGTCCTGACTTTC,CSSGKLAGLSGANVLTF
TRBJ1-1,NA,NA,TRBV7-3,TGTGCCAGCAGCTTGTTCCAGAACACTGAAGCTTTCTTT,CASSLFQNTEAFF
TRBJ2-7,many,NA,TRBV19,TGTGCCAGTAGTATTGCCGGCGGTTCCTACGAGCAGTACTTC,CASSIAGGSYEQYF
TRBJ1-6,few,NA,TRBV7-2,TGTGCCAGCAGCTTATATCATAATTCACCCCTCCACTTT,CASSLYHNSPLHF
TRBJ2-7,many,NA,TRBV4-1,TGCGCCAGCAGCTATGGGACCGCTACCTACGAGCAGTACTTC,CASSYGTATYEQYF
TRBJ2-4,many,NA,TRBV5-1,TGCGCCAGCAGCTTGGCCAACACAGGGATCGGAAACATTCAGTACTTC,CASSLANTGIGNIQYF
TRBJ2-5,NA,NA,TRBV18,TGTGCCAGCTCACCTCCCAACCTCCCTCCGAAAGAGACCCAGTACTTC,CASSPPNLPPKETQYF
TRBJ1-3,few,NA,TRBV18,TGTGCCAGCTCACCGCGGGACTCCTACTACTCTGGAAACACCATATATTTT,CASSPRDSYYSGNTIYF
TRBJ2-2,few,TRBD1,TRBV5-1,TGCGCCAGCAGCTTGTTTTCCGGACAGGCCGACGGGGAGCTGTTTTTT,CASSLFSGQADGELFF
TRBJ1-1,many,TRBD1,TRBV4-1,TGCGCCAGCAGCCAGCTATTCCAGAATTTCCGGGACAGCCTTCTGAACACTGAAGCTTTCTTT,CASSQLFQNFRDSLLNTEAFF
TRBJ2-3,few,TRBD1,TRBV5-1,TGCGCCAGCAGCAGGGGACAGGACACAGATACGCAGTATTTT,CASSRGQDTDTQYF
TRBJ2-7,NA,NA,TRBV4-3,TGCGCCAGCAGCCAAACAACAGGTGGGGCCTCCTACGAGCAGTACTTC,CASSQTTGGASYEQYF
TRBJ2-5,many,NA,TRBV18,TGTGCCAGCTCACCCTCCGGGACACAAGAGACCCAGTACTTC,CASSPSGTQETQYF
TRBJ1-3,few,NA,TRBV5-1,TGCGCCAGCAGCATCTCGGACGGTCCCTCTGGAAACACCATATATTTT,CASSISDGPSGNTIYF
TRBJ2-2,many,TRBD1,TRBV20-1,TGCAGTGCTAAAGGACAGGGGGCCTCTTCGAACACCGGGGAGCTGTTTTTT,CSAKGQGASSNTGELFF
TRBJ1-1,NA,NA,TRBV12-3/TRBV12-4,TGTGCCAGCAGTGCCAACAGGGCGTGGGGCGCTGAAGCTTTCTTT,CASSANRAWGAEAFF
TRBJ2-2,many,TRBD1,TRBV3-1,TGTGCCAGCAGTCAAGGGCAGGGGGTGAACACCGGGGAGCTGTTTTTT,CASSQGQGVNTGELFF
TRBJ2-4,NA,NA,TRBV14,TGTGCCAGCAGCCAATGGGAAAGGAAAAACATTCAGTACTTC,CASSQWERKNIQYF
TRBJ2-3,few,TRBD1,TRBV7-6,TGTGCCAGCAGCTCCCAGACAGGGGAAGTTTGGACAGATACGCAGTATTTT,CASSSQTGEVWTDTQYF
TRBJ1-3,NA,TRBD1,TRBV7-9,TGTGCCAGCAGCTCGGACAGGGGGGCCGGAAACACCATATATTTT,CASSSDRGAGNTIYF
TRBJ2-2,few,NA,TRBV5-1,TGCGCCAGCAGCGCTTCGGCTGGTGGGGGGACCACCGGGGAGCTGTTTTTT,CASSASAGGGTTGELFF
TRBJ1-2,few,NA,TRBV10-2,TGCGCCAGCAGTGAGTCGGCCAGTCCCTATGGCTACACCTTC,CASSESASPYGYTF
TRBJ2-3,few,NA,TRBV4-1,TGCGCCAGCAGCCAATACAGGGACACAGATACGCAGTATTTT,CASSQYRDTDTQYF
TRBJ2-2,NA,NA,TRBV20-1,TGCAGTGCGGGTAGCAACACCGGGGAGCTGTTTTTT,CSAGSNTGELFF
TRBJ2-2,NA,NA,TRBV6-5,TGTGCCAGCAGTTACTCTGGGTTATCGGGCACCGGGGAGCTGTTTTTT,CASSYSGLSGTGELFF
TRBJ1-2,NA,NA,TRBV18,TGTGCCAGCTCACCAGCGAGGACATTTAACTATGGCTACACCTTC,CASSPARTFNYGYTF
TRBJ2-3,few,TRBD2,TRBV4-2,TGTGCCAGCAGCCGCCCCCCTGGGGCTAGCGGGGGAATAGATACGCAGTATTTT,CASSRPPGASGGIDTQYF
TRBJ1-6,few,NA,TRBV6-1,TGTGCCAGCAGTGGAGTGGACACGGGCTCCTATAATTCACCCCTCCACTTT,CASSGVDTGSYNSPLHF
TRBJ1-5,few,NA,TRBV5-6,TGTGCCAGCAGCTTCCGTAGAAGCAATCAGCCCCAGCATTTT,CASSFRRSNQPQHF
TRBJ2-2,few,TRBD1,TRBV6-5,TGTGCCAGCGGCCCGTACAGGGGCCCGCCGAACACCGGGGAGCTGTTTTTT,CASGPYRGPPNTGELFF
TRBJ2-1,NA,TRBD2,TRBV4-3,TGCGCCAGCAGCCAAGACCGCCCGGGGGGGGCCTACAATGAGCAGTTCTTC,CASSQDRPGGAYNEQFF
TRBJ1-1,NA,NA,TRBV20-1,TGCAGACCCGGGACATATCTTTCCACTGAAGCTTTCTTT,CRPGTYLSTEAFF
TRBJ2-1,NA,NA,TRBV20-1,TGCAGTGCTAGAGACGCGGCGAGGAGCTCCTACAATGAGCAGTTCTTC,CSARDAARSSYNEQFF
TRBJ2-1,NA,TRBD2,TRBV12-3/TRBV12-4,TGTGCCAGCAGTTCGCCCCGACTAGCGGGGGGGCGTGCGGATGAGCAGTTCTTC,CASSSPRLAGGRADEQFF
TRBJ1-3,NA,NA,TRBV6-2/TRBV6-3,TGTGCCATCGACAACCAGCGCACCATATATTTT,CAIDNQRTIYF
TRBJ1-2,few,NA,TRBV27,TGTGCCAGTTTCCAAGGGGGGTTAGGCTACACCTTC,CASFQGGLGYTF
TRBJ2-1,few,TRBD1,TRBV2,TGTGCCAGCGGGACAGGGAACAATGAGCAGTTCTTC,CASGTGNNEQFF
TRBJ2-3,NA,NA,TRBV5-1,TGCGCCAGCAGCTTTACTGACCCCACAGATACGCAGTATTTT,CASSFTDPTDTQYF
TRBJ2-7,NA,NA,TRBV7-9,TGTGCCAGCAGCAATTTACCCTACGAGCAGTACTTC,CASSNLPYEQYF